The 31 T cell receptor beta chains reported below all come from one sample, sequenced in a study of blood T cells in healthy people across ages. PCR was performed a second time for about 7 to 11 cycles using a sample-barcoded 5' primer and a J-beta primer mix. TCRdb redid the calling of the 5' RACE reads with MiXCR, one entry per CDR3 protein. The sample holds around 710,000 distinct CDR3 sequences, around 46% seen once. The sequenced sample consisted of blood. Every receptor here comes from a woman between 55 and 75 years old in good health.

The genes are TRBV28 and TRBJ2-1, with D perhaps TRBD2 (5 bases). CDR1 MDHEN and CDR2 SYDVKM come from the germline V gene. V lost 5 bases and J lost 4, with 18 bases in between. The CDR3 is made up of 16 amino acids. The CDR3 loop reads CASSPTLGRGYNEQFF. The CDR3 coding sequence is TGTGCCAGCAGTCCCACCCTGGGGAGAGGGTACAATGAGCAGTTCTTC. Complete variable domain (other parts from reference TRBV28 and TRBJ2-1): DVKVTQSSRYLVKRTGEKVFLECVQDMDHENMFWYRQDPGLGLRLIYFSYDVKMKEKGDIPEGYSVSREKKERFSLILESASTNQTSMYLCASSPTLGRGYNEQFFGPGTRLTVL.

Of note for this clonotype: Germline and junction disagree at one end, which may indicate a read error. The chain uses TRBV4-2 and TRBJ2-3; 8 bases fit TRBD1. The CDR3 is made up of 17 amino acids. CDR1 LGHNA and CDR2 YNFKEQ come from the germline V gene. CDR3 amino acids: CASSQMGQVLITDMQYF. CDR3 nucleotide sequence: TGTGCCAGCAGCCAGATGGGACAGGTCCTAATCACAGATATGCAGTATTTT.

CDR3 region: CASSQDSGTGGNEQFF. The CDR3 DNA follows: TGTGCCAGCAGCCAAGATAGTGGGACAGGGGGCAATGAGCAGTTCTTC. The rearrangement joins TRBV4-2 to TRBJ2-1; 11 positions match TRBD1. The length of the CDR3 is 16 residues. The V gene's germline CDR1 is LGHNA and CDR2 YNFKEQ. The V segment lost 0 bases and the J segment 6 bases; nucleotides outside the gene matches: 4.

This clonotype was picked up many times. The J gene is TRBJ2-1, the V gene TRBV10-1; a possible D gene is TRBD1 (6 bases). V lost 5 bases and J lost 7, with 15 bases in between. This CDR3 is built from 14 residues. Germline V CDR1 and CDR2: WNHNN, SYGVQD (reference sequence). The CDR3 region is CASSRDTVTNEQFF. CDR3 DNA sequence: TGCGCCAGCAGTCGGGACACGGTGACGAATGAGCAGTTCTTC.

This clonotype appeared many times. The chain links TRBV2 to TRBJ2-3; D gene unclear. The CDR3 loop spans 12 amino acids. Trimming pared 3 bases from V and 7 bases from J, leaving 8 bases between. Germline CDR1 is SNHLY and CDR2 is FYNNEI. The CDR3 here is CASSDQQYTQYF. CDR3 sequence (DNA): TGTGCCAGCAGTGACCAACAGTATACGCAGTATTTT.

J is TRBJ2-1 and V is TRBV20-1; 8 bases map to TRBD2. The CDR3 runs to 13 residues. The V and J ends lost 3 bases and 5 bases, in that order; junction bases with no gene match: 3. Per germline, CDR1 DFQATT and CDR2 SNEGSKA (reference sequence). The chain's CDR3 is CSARRAGDNEQFF. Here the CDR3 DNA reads TGCAGTGCTAGGCGAGCGGGAGACAATGAGCAGTTCTTC.

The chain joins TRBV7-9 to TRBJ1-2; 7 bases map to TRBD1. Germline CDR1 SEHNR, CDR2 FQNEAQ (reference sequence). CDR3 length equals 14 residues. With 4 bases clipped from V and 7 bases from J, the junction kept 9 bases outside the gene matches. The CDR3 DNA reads TGTGCCAGCAGCTCAGGGGGGGCTTCGGGTGGCTACACCTTC. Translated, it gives CASSSGGASGGYTF.

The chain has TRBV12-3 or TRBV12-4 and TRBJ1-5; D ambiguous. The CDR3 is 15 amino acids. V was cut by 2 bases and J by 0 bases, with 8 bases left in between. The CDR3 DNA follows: TGTGCCAGCAGTTTAATGGGAGTTAGCAATCAGCCCCAGCATTTT. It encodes CASSLMGVSNQPQHF.

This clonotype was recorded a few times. The CDR3 nucleotides are TGCAGTGCCGGGACAGGATACGCCTTCTACACCTTC. It yields the protein CSAGTGYAFYTF. The chain recombines TRBV20-1 with TRBJ1-2; 8 bases line up with TRBD1. The germline CDR1 and CDR2 sequences are DFQATT and SNEGSKA (reference sequence). This CDR3 spans 12 amino acids. Losses at the gene ends were 6 bases for V and 10 bases for J; bases not matched to a gene: 10.

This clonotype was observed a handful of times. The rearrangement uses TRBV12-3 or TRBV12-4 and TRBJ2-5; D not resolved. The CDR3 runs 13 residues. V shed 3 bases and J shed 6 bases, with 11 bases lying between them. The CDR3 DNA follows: TGTGCCAGCAGTTTTTCTCGCACACAGACCCAGTACTTC. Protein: CASSFSRTQTQYF.

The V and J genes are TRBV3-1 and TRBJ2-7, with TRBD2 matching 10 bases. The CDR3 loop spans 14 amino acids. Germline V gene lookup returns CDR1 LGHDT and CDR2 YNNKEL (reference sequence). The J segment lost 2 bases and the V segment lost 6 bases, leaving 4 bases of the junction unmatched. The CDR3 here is CASRKLAGTYEQYF. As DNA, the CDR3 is TGTGCCAGCAGGAAACTAGCGGGGACCTACGAGCAGTACTTC.

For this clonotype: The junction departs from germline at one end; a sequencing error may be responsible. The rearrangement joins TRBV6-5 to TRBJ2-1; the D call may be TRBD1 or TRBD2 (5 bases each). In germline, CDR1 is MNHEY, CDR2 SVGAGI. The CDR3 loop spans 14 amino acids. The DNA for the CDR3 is TGTGCCAGCAGCCCGGGGCAGGCCTACGCTGAGCAATTCTTC. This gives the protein CASSPGQAYAEQFF.

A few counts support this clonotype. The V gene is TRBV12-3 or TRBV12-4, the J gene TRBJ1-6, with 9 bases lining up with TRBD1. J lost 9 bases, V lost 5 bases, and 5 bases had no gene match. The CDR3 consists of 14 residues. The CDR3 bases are TGTGCCAGCAGTCGGGACAGGGTAGTTTCACCCCTCCACTTT. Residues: CASSRDRVVSPLHF.

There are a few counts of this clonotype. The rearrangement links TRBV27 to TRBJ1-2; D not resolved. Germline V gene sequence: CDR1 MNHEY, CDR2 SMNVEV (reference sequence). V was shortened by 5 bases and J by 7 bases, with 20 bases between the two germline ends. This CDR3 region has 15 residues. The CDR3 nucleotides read TGTGCCAGCAGTGCTAAGAGGGCTCTTCTGAGTGGCTACACCTTC. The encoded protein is CASSAKRALLSGYTF.

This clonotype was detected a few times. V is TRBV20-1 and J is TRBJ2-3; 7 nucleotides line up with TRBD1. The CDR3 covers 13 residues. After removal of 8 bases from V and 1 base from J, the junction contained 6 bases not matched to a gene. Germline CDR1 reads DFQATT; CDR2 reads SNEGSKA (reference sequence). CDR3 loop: CSPKGAGTDTQYF. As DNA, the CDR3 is TGCAGTCCCAAGGGGGCAGGCACAGATACGCAGTATTTT.

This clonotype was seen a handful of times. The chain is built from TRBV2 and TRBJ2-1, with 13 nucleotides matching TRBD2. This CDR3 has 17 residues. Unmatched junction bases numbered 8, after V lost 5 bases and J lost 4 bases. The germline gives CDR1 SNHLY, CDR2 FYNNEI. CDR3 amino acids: CASSLGTSGTIYNEQFF. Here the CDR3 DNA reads TGTGCCAGCAGTTTAGGGACTAGCGGGACCATATACAATGAGCAGTTCTTC.

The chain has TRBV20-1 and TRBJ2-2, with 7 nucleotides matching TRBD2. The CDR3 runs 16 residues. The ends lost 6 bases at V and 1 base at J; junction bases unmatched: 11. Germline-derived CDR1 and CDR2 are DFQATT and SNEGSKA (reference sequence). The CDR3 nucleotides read TGCAGTGCCTATACCCCGGGGGGATTGAACACCGGGGAGCTGTTTTTT. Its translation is CSAYTPGGLNTGELFF.

CDR3 in DNA: TGTGCCAGCAGCTTAGGACCGGGACAGGGCGATTCGCGCGGTGGCTACACCTTC. Protein product: CASSLGPGQGDSRGGYTF. V gene TRBV7-2 combines with J gene TRBJ1-2, with TRBD1 matching over 9 bases. In germline, CDR1 is SGHTA, CDR2 FQGNSA. The CDR3 consists of 18 residues. With V trimmed by 1 base and J by 7 bases, 16 bases remained unmatched.

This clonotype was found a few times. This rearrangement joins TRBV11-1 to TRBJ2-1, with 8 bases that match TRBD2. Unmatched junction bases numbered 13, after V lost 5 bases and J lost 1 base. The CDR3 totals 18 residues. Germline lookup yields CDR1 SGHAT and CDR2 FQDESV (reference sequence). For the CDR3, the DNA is TGTGCCAGCAGCCCACCTGAAGCGGGAGTTTCTTCCTACAATGAGCAGTTCTTC. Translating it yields CASSPPEAGVSSYNEQFF.

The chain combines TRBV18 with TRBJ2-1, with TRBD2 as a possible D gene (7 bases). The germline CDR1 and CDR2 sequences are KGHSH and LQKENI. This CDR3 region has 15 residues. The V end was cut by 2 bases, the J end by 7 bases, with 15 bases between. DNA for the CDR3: TGTGCCAGCTCACCAGGGGGGGCACCCCGAAATGAGCAGTTCTTC. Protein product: CASSPGGAPRNEQFF.

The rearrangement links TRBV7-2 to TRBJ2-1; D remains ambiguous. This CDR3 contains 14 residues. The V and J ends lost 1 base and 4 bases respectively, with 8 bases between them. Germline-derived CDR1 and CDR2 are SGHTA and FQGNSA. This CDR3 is CASSLVGAYNEQFF. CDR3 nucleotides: TGTGCCAGCAGCTTAGTCGGAGCTTACAATGAGCAGTTCTTC. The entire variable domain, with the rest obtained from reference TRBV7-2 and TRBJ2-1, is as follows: GAGVSQSPSNKVTEKGKDVELRCDPISGHTALYWYRQSLGQGLEFLIYFQGNSAPDKSGLPSDRFSAERTGGSVSTLTIQRTQQEDSAVYLCASSLVGAYNEQFFGPGTRLTVL.

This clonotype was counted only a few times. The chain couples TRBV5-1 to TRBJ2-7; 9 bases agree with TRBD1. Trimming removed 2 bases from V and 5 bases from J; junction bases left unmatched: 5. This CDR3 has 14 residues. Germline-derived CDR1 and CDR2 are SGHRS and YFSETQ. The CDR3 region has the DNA TGCGCCAGCAGCTTCGGGACAGGGAACCACGAGCAGTACTTC. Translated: CASSFGTGNHEQYF.

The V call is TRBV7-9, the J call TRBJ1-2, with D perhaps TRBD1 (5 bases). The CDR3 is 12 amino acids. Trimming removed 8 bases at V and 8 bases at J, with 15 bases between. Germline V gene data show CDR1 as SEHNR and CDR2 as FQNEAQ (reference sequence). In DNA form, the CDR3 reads TGTGCCAGCGGATCGGGGACTGGGGGCTACACCTTC. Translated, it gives CASGSGTGGYTF. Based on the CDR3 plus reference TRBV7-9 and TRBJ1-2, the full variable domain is DTGVSQNPRHKITKRGQNVTFRCDPISEHNRLYWYRQTLGQGPEFLTYFQNEAQLEKSRLLSDRFSAERPKGSFSTLEIQRTEQGDSAMYLCASGSGTGGYTFGSGTRLTVV.

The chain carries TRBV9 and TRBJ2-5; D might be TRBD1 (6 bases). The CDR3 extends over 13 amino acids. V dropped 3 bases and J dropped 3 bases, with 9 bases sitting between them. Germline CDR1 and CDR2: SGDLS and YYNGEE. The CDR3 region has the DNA TGTGCCAGCAGCGGACGGACAGAAGAGACCCAGTACTTC. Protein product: CASSGRTEETQYF. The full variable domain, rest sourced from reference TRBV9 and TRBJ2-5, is DSGVTQTPKHLITATGQRVTLRCSPRSGDLSVYWYQQSLDQGLQFLIQYYNGEERAKGNILERFSAQQFPDLHSELNLSSLELGDSALYFCASSGRTEETQYFGPGTRLLVL.

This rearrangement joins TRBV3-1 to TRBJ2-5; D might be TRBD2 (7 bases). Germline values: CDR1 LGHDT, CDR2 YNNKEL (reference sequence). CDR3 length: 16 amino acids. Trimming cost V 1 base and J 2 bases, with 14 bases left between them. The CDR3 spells CASSQGGAGAQETQYF. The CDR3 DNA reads TGTGCCAGCAGCCAAGGAGGTGCGGGGGCGCAAGAGACCCAGTACTTC.

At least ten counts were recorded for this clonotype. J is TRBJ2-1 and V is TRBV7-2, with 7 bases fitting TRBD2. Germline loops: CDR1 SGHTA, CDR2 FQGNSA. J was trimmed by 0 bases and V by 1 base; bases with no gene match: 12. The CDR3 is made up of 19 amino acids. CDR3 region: CASSLEGRGRAGSYNEQFF. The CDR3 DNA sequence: TGTGCCAGCAGCTTAGAGGGTCGGGGGAGGGCCGGCTCCTACAATGAGCAGTTCTTC.

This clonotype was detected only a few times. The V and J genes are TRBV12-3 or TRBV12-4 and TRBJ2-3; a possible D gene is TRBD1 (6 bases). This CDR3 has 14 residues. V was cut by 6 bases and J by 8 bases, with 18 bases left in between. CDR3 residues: CASSSSTGIRTQYF. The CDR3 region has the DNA TGTGCCAGCAGCTCAAGCACAGGGATACGTACGCAGTATTTT.

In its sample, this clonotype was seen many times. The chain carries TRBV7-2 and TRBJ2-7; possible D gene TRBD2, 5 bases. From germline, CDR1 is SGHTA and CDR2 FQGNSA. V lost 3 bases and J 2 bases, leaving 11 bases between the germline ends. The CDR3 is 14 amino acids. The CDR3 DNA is TGTGCCAGCAGCTTCAGCGGTTATACCTACGAGCAGTACTTC. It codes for CASSFSGYTYEQYF.

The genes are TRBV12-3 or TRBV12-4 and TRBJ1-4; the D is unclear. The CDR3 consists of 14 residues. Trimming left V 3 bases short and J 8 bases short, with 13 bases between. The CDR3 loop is CASSLDGVNEKLFF. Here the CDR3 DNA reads TGTGCCAGCAGTTTGGATGGTGTCAACGAAAAACTGTTTTTT.

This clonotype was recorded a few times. DNA of the CDR3: TGTGCCAGCAGGGGACTTTCGGGACATTTCTCCTACGAGCAGTACTTC. It is translated as CASRGLSGHFSYEQYF. The chain carries TRBV11-2 and TRBJ2-7; the D gene could be TRBD1 or TRBD2 (6 bases each). CDR3 length: 16 residues. Germline CDR1 SGHAT, CDR2 FQNNGV. V lost 6 bases and J 0 bases, leaving 18 bases between the germline ends.

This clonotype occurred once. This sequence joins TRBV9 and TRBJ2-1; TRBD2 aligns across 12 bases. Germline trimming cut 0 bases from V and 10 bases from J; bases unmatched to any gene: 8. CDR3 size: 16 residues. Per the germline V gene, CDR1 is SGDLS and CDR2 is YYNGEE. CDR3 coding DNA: TGTGCCAGCAGCGTAGACCCTAGCGGGGGGGCACGGGAGCAGTTCTTC. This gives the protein CASSVDPSGGAREQFF.